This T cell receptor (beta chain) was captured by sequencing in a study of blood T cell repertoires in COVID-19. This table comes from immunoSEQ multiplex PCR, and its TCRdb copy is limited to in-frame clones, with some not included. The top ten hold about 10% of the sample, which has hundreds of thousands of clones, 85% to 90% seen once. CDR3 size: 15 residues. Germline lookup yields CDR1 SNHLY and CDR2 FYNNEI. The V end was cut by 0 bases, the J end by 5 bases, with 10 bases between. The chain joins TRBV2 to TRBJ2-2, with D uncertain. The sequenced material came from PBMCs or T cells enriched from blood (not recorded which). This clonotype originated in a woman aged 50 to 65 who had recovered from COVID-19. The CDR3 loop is CASSEARQNTGELFF. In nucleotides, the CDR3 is TGTGCCAGCAGTGAAGCGCGGCAAAATACCGGGGAGCTGTTTTTT.